The 4 T cell receptor beta chains reported below all come from one sample, sequenced in a study of cytomegalovirus exposure and HLA in healthy donors. PCR used 60 Vbeta primers and 13 Jbeta primers. Measured with immunoSEQ multiplex PCR; TCRdb has only the in-frame clones, and not every one. This table holds approximately 110,000 clones. Sequencing was done on a sample of PBMCs. These receptors were collected from a young man in good health and CMV-seronegative.

The chain employs TRBV7-2 and TRBJ2-7; no clear D gene. This CDR3 contains 15 residues. Per the germline V gene, CDR1 is SGHTA and CDR2 is FQGNSA. Between the trimmed V and J ends, which lost 2 bases and 6 bases, there was a span of 17 bases. The CDR3 is CASSLSTRGFIEQYF. The CDR3 coding sequence is TGTGCCAGCAGCTTATCGACGCGAGGATTTATCGAGCAGTACTTC.

CDR3 coding DNA: TGTGCCAGCAGCTTACAGAACTATGGCTACACCTTC. This sequence encodes CASSLQNYGYTF. The chain couples TRBV7-9 to TRBJ1-2; D uncertain. CDR1 SEHNR and CDR2 FQNEAQ come from the germline V gene (reference sequence). The CDR3 has 12 amino acids. Between the trimmed V and J ends, which lost 2 bases and 2 bases, there was a span of 3 bases.

The chain joins TRBV20-1 to TRBJ2-7; TRBD1 might be the D (6 bases). The CDR3 runs 11 residues. Trimming cost V 6 bases and J 4 bases, with 10 bases left between them. Germline V gene data show CDR1 as DFQATT and CDR2 as SNEGSKA (reference sequence). The chain's CDR3 is CSAPTGYEQYF. Here the CDR3 DNA reads TGCAGTGCGCCAACAGGGTACGAGCAGTACTTC.

The chain carries TRBV5-4 and TRBJ1-1; 7 nucleotides align to TRBD1. The CDR3 spans 14 residues. Trimming cost V 4 bases and J 5 bases; bases outside gene matches: 8. Per germline, CDR1 SGHNT and CDR2 YYREEE (reference sequence). Written as DNA, the CDR3 is TGTGCCAGCAGCGCCATAACAGGGGATACTGAAGCTTTCTTT. Translation: CASSAITGDTEAFF.